The rows below give T cell receptor beta chains drawn from one sample of a study of cytomegalovirus exposure and HLA in healthy donors. Libraries were prepared by immunoSEQ multiplex PCR; TCRdb keeps only in-frame clonotypes and omits some of them. The sample includes about 120,000 clones, less than 10% of them seen just once. Specimen: PBMCs. The source is a woman in her thirties or forties in good health and CMV-seropositive. CDR3s include the opening cysteine and the closing phenylalanine or tryptophan. Fields, in order: CDR3 DNA, CDR3 protein, clone size, V gene, J gene, D gene. D genes are given only for firm matches. The size field is filled for only some rows; it gives once, few, many or a size class.

TGCGCCAGCAGCCAAGATGGGGACAGGTACCAGCCCCAGCATTTT	CASSQDGDRYQPQHF	few	TRBV4-1	TRBJ1-5	TRBD1
TGTGCCTGGAGTGCGGGCCAGGCAGGAGGACCTCTAAATGGCTACACCTTC	CAWSAGQAGGPLNGYTF	few	TRBV30	TRBJ1-2	NA
TGTGCCAGCAGCCCACTAGCGGGGGGGCAAGGGAAGCAGTTCTTC	CASSPLAGGQGKQFF	few	TRBV6-6	TRBJ2-1	TRBD2
TGTGCCAGCAGCTTAACCGGGATGGGGTACAATGAGCAGTTCTTC	CASSLTGMGYNEQFF	NA	TRBV11-3	TRBJ2-1	NA
TGTGCCAGCACTCTAAACAGGGGCTACGAGCAGTACTTC	CASTLNRGYEQYF	few	TRBV6-1	TRBJ2-7	TRBD1
TGTGCCAGCAGCCGCGGGCTTCCCAACTATGGCTACACCTTC	CASSRGLPNYGYTF	few	TRBV5-4	TRBJ1-2	NA
TGTGCCTGGACTCCGGACAGGGACTACGAGCAGTACTTC	CAWTPDRDYEQYF	few	TRBV30	TRBJ2-7	TRBD1
TGTGCCAGCAGGAAGTTCGCGGGGGGCGTGTTAGATACGCAGTATTTT	CASRKFAGGVLDTQYF	few	TRBV6-4	TRBJ2-3	TRBD2
TGTGCCAGTAGGGACAGTAACTATGGCTACACCTTC	CASRDSNYGYTF	few	TRBV19	TRBJ1-2	NA
TGTGCCAGCAGTCGGGACAGGGCGTCGAGGGCGTGGGCCACTGAAGCTTTCTTT	CASSRDRASRAWATEAFF	few	TRBV2	TRBJ1-1	TRBD1
TGCAGCGTCGCGGGGGGGGCAAGATCCGAGCAGTACTTC	CSVAGGARSEQYF	once	TRBV29-1	TRBJ2-7	TRBD2
TGTGCCAGCAGCCAAGTGATCGGACTTAGCAATCAGCCCCAGCATTTT	CASSQVIGLSNQPQHF	few	TRBV5-8	TRBJ1-5	NA
TGTGCCTGGAAGGGGACAGGGACCACTAGTGAAAAACTGTTTTTT	CAWKGTGTTSEKLFF	few	TRBV30	TRBJ1-4	TRBD1
TGTGCCAGCAGTCTGGACAGGCACAGGGTAGATACGCAGTATTTT	CASSLDRHRVDTQYF	NA	TRBV6-4	TRBJ2-3	TRBD1
TGTGCCAGCAGTTCGACCCCGGGACAGGACTACGAGCAGTCCTTC	CASSSTPGQDYEQSF	NA	TRBV6-5	TRBJ2-7	TRBD1
TGTGCCAGCAGAGCCGCAGCGGGGGTAGATACGCAGTATTTT	CASRAAAGVDTQYF	many	TRBV6-4	TRBJ2-3	TRBD2
TGTGCCAGCCGGGAGACGACAACTAATGAAAAACTGTTTTTT	CASRETTTNEKLFF	NA	TRBV6-1	TRBJ1-4	NA
TGTGCCAGCAGAGCACTTCCCTATGGCTACACCTTC	CASRALPYGYTF	NA	TRBV7-9	TRBJ1-2	NA
TGCAGCGTCACTAAACTTGGACAGGGGGTCTATGGCTACACCTTC	CSVTKLGQGVYGYTF	NA	TRBV29-1	TRBJ1-2	TRBD1
TGTGCCAGCATCCCGGGGGGGGACCTTCGTGTTGGCTACACCTTC	CASIPGGDLRVGYTF	NA	TRBV28	TRBJ1-2	NA
TGTGCCAGTAACAATTTGATGGGGACACGAAAGACTTCTGGGGCCAACGTCCTGACTTTC	CASNNLMGTRKTSGANVLTF	NA	TRBV19	TRBJ2-6	NA
TGTGCCAGCAGCCTTAGACTAGCGGGGGCCCTTAACGAGCAGTACTTC	CASSLRLAGALNEQYF	few	TRBV5-4	TRBJ2-7	TRBD2
TGTGCCAGCAGTGACAGGCCACGCGAGCAGTACTTC	CASSDRPREQYF	few	TRBV7-9	TRBJ2-7	NA
TGTGCCAGCAGCTTTGCGGGGCCCTACAATGAGCAGTTCTTC	CASSFAGPYNEQFF	NA	TRBV7-8	TRBJ2-1	NA
TGTGCCAGCAGCCACGAGAAAAAAGCTTTCTTT	CASSHEKKAFF	few	TRBV5-4	TRBJ1-1	NA
TGTGCCAGCAGTGAATCCGGGGGATCACCCCTCCACTTT	CASSESGGSPLHF	few	TRBV25-1	TRBJ1-6	NA
TGTGCCAGCAGCTCAGGACAGGGGGCAGCTGATGAGCAGTTCTTC	CASSSGQGAADEQFF	NA	TRBV7-3	TRBJ2-1	TRBD1
TGTGCCAGCAGTCAAAGCGGGGGGGCCTACGAGCAGTACTTC	CASSQSGGAYEQYF	few	TRBV6-1	TRBJ2-7	TRBD2
TGTGCCAGCAGTCCTCTTCACAGCACCAAATCCTACGAGCAGTACTTC	CASSPLHSTKSYEQYF	few	TRBV7-6	TRBJ2-7	NA
TGTGCCAGTAGGAGGTTTACCGGGGAGCTGTTTTTT	CASRRFTGELFF	NA	TRBV19	TRBJ2-2	NA
TGTGCCAGCAGCTTAGACGGGACTCACTCCTACGAGCAGTACTTC	CASSLDGTHSYEQYF	few	TRBV11-1	TRBJ2-7	NA